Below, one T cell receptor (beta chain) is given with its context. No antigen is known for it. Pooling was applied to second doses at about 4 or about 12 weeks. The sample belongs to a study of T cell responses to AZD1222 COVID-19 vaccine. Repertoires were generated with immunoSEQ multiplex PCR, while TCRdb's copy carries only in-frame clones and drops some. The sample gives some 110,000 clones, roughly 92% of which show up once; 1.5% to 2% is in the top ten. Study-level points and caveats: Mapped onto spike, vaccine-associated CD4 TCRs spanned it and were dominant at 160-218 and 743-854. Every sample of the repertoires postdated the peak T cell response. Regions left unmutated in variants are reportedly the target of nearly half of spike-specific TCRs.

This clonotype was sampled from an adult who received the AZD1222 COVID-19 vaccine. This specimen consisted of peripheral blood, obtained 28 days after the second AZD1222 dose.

The CDR3: CASTSGRYQETQYF. CDR3 coding DNA: TGTGCCAGCACTAGCGGGAGGTACCAAGAGACCCAGTACTTC. The genes are TRBV11-1 and TRBJ2-5, with TRBD2 matching over 11 bases. Germline assignment: CDR1 SGHAT and CDR2 FQDESV (reference sequence). There are 14 residues in the CDR3. V dropped 7 bases and J dropped 0; count of bases not matched to a gene: 1.